The entry that follows covers one TCR beta chain sequence. The antigen this receptor binds is unknown. No per-base quality is available; no much larger clone lies one base away. These data are taken from a study of blood T cell repertoires in COVID-19 (dated by TCRdb to the early 2020s). Background for the entire study: Samples from collaborators originated in the United States, Italy and Spain and spanned both the acute and convalescent phases of COVID-19. The material from the prospective study consisted of cDNA or gDNA derived from T cells, B-cell-depleted T cells, or PBMCs. Subjects who had been exposed to COVID-19, were actively infected with it, or had recovered from it provided the deeply sampled blood TCRbeta repertoires that made up the dataset. The repertoires were made available in a free public database intended to serve as a resource for research on the immune response to SARS-CoV-2. The samples were drawn from the first 160 participants of the ongoing ImmuneRACE study and from 1,254 subjects provided by 6 global collaborators. A de-identified subject ID, COVID-19 status, age in years and sex were almost always included in the sample metadata. HLA class I and class II types, where available, came from metadata supplied by the sample provider rather than from assay-based typing.

The immunoSEQ Assay, a bias-controlled multiplex PCR, was used to amplify TCRbeta CDR3 regions from genomic DNA. Concerning the study's data processing: The number of nucleated cells in each sample was estimated by amplification of reference gene primers within the assay. To quantify the absolute abundance of each unique TCRbeta CDR3 rearrangement, sequence reads were collapsed and filtered. For each sample, productive Simpson clonality was calculated as the square root of Simpson's diversity index over productive rearrangements. The source is immuneACCESS, and TCRdb retained only in-frame sequences with V and J called. Part of the clones is not carried over; for the studies checked, unresolved V genes explain less than half of this, and the remainder is unexplained. The D gene and trimming were derived from the DNA, and the V and J assignments and clone size from that table. The sample yields some 250,000 clones; around 85% were counted once. Of the sample, less than 4% is held by the ten largest clones.

Points the paper makes about the study in general: The quantity of clinical and demographic metadata differed by source and by participant and was supplied without curation.

Another Seattle source contributed samples from volunteer blood donors who had recovered from COVID-19. Each collaborating institution followed its own protocols to collect whole blood in K2EDTA tubes. For TCRbeta analysis, collaborators shipped samples as frozen whole blood, isolated PBMCs, or DNA extracted from either of those sample types. V is cut back by 6 bases and J by 0 bases, with 14 bases in the junction unmatched. From the germline V gene (reference sequence), CDR1 is LNHDA and CDR2 is SQIVND. Its CDR3 holds 17 amino acids, cysteine through phenylalanine. Only CDR3 DNA is held: 51 bases, read in frame from base 1.

Here the chain combines TRBV19 and TRBJ2-7; 7 nucleotides in the junction match TRBD1. The sample was peripheral blood. This TCR was recovered from a woman in her thirties who had recovered from COVID-19. CDR3 reads: CASSMKQGSHSSYEQYF. The nucleotide sequence reads TGTGCCAGTAGCATGAAACAGGGGTCTCATAGCTCCTACGAGCAGTACTTC. Extended through the reference TRBV19 and TRBJ2-7 proteins, this CDR3 yields the full variable domain: DGGITQSPKYLFRKEGQNVTLSCEQNLNHDAMYWYRQDPGQGLRLIYYSQIVNDFQKGDIAEGYSVSREKKESFPLTVTSAQKNPTAFYLCASSMKQGSHSSYEQYFGPGTRLTVT.